The 26 T cell receptor beta chains in this list originate from one sample, sequenced in a study of T cell responses to AZD1222 COVID-19 vaccine. Assay: immunoSEQ multiplex PCR; the TCRdb copy retains only in-frame clones and omits some. The sample holds over 90,000 clones, roughly 91% seen once. The material sequenced was peripheral blood, taken on day 0 of AZD1222 vaccination. Source of these receptors: an adult in good health.

The chain carries TRBV3-1 (or the pseudogene TRBV3-2) and TRBJ1-4; D is uncertain. V lost 1 base to trimming and J lost 3 bases, with 3 bases between them. The germline CDR1 and CDR2 sequences are LGHDT and YNNKEL (reference sequence). The CDR3 consists of 13 residues. DNA for the CDR3: TGTGCCAGCAGCCAAGCGGCTAATGAAAAACTGTTTTTT. It is translated as CASSQAANEKLFF.

The gene calls are TRBV7-9 and TRBJ2-1; no firm D call. The germline V gene encodes CDR1 SEHNR and CDR2 FQNEAQ (reference sequence). V lost 8 bases and J lost 4, with 6 bases in between. This CDR3 has 11 residues. The CDR3 is CASGAYNEQFF. CDR3 DNA: TGTGCCAGCGGAGCTTACAATGAGCAGTTCTTC.

This clone was observed a handful of times. V is TRBV6-2 or TRBV6-3 and J is TRBJ2-7; 7 nucleotides agree with TRBD1. The germline CDR1 and CDR2 sequences are MNHEY and SVGEGT. The CDR3 runs 18 residues. The V segment lost 4 bases and the J segment 5 bases; nucleotides outside the gene matches: 20. In DNA form, the CDR3 reads TGTGCCAGCAGTTCCTCCTTAAAGACAGGGAATATGGGGAACGAGCAGTACTTC. It yields the protein CASSSSLKTGNMGNEQYF.

CDR3 sequence (DNA): TGTGCCAGCAACCTTGCATTGTGGCTGTTCTTC. Translating it yields CASNLALWLFF. The rearrangement joins TRBV7-9 to TRBJ2-1; D gene unclear. The CDR3 extends over 11 amino acids. Looked up from germline, CDR1 is SEHNR and CDR2 is FQNEAQ (reference sequence). V was trimmed by 7 bases and J by 15 bases, leaving 16 bases between them.

V usage is TRBV21-1 and J usage is TRBJ2-7; the DNA was not used to check the table's D call, TRBD2. TRBV21-1 is recorded as a pseudogene. The CDR3 contains 18 residues. DNA of the CDR3: TGTGCCAGCAGCAGCGGACTAGCGGGGGGTGTAGACGAGGACGAGCAGTACTTC. This gives the protein CASSSGLAGGVDEDEQYF.

V is TRBV27 and J is TRBJ2-7; D gene unclear. Trimming removed 0 bases at V and 4 bases at J, with 13 bases between. There are 15 residues in the CDR3. CDR1 is MNHEY, CDR2 SMNVEV, per germline (reference sequence). Here the CDR3 DNA reads TGTGCCAGCAGTTTATCAGGTCAGGAACGTTACGAGCAGTACTTC. This sequence encodes CASSLSGQERYEQYF.

The V call is TRBV7-3, the J call TRBJ2-7; D perhaps matches TRBD1 (5 bases). The CDR3 extends over 17 amino acids. The germline V gene encodes CDR1 SGHTA and CDR2 FQGTGA. V lost 5 bases, J lost 0 bases, and 20 bases lay in between. Here the CDR3 reads CASSPQTDSTFSYEQYF. The CDR3 region has the DNA TGTGCCAGCAGCCCACAAACCGACAGCACATTCTCCTACGAGCAGTACTTC.

The chain is built from TRBV2 and TRBJ2-7; D gene ambiguous. The CDR3 is 13 amino acids. V lost 6 bases and J lost 9, with 18 bases in between. Germline V gene sequence: CDR1 SNHLY, CDR2 FYNNEI. The CDR3: CASSADVRALQYF. The CDR3 DNA reads TGTGCCAGCAGCGCCGATGTAAGGGCTCTGCAGTACTTC.

The chain couples TRBV6-1 to TRBJ1-3; no firm D call. Trimming took 3 bases from V and 2 from J, leaving 2 bases between them. The CDR3 sequence is 12 residues long. Germline CDR1 reads MNHNS; CDR2 reads SASEGT. The CDR3 sequence: CASSDPGNTIYF. The CDR3 coding sequence is TGTGCCAGCAGTGACCCTGGAAACACCATATATTTT.

The gene calls are TRBV19 and TRBJ2-1; no clear D gene. The CDR3 has 13 amino acids. From germline, CDR1 is LNHDA and CDR2 SQIVND (reference sequence). V gave up 2 bases and J gave up 2 bases, with 4 bases separating them. This chain's CDR3 is CASSIQAYNEQFF. The CDR3 region has the DNA TGTGCCAGTAGTATACAGGCCTACAATGAGCAGTTCTTC. Drawing the rest from reference TRBV19 and TRBJ2-1, the complete variable domain is DGGITQSPKYLFRKEGQNVTLSCEQNLNHDAMYWYRQDPGQGLRLIYYSQIVNDFQKGDIAEGYSVSREKKESFPLTVTSAQKNPTAFYLCASSIQAYNEQFFGPGTRLTVL.

This chain joins TRBV7-8 and TRBJ2-7; 13 bases are a match to TRBD2. The CDR3 has 15 amino acids. Trimming cost V 6 bases and J 1 base; bases outside gene matches: 3. Germline V gene lookup returns CDR1 SGHVS and CDR2 FQNEAQ. CDR3 protein: CASRTLAGGSYEQYF. In DNA form, the CDR3 reads TGTGCCAGCAGGACACTAGCGGGGGGGTCCTACGAGCAGTACTTC.

V gene TRBV30 combines with J gene TRBJ1-5; D gene uncertain. CDR1 is GTSNPN and CDR2 is SVGIG in the germline V gene (reference sequence). Deletions cut 2 bases from V and 7 bases from J, with 12 bases between. The CDR3 has 13 amino acids. CDR3 sequence reads: CAWSIGIGQPQHF. CDR3 nucleotides: TGTGCCTGGAGTATAGGGATCGGCCAGCCCCAGCATTTT. Supplemented by reference TRBV30 and TRBJ1-5, the full variable domain reads SQTIHQWPATLVQPVGSPLSLECTVEGTSNPNLYWYRQAAGRGLQLLFYSVGIGQISSEVPQNLSASRPQDRQFILSSKKLLLSDSGFYLCAWSIGIGQPQHFGDGTRLSIL.

This chain joins TRBV10-2 and TRBJ1-1; D not certain. V was cut by 4 bases and J by 5 bases, with 5 bases left in between. Germline V CDR1 and CDR2: WSHSY, SAAADI. The CDR3 extends over 11 amino acids. DNA for the CDR3: TGCGCCAGCAGTGGGGAGACTGAAGCTTTCTTT. Translated, it gives CASSGETEAFF.

The CDR3 loop reads CASSIDGRTPLHF. As DNA, the CDR3 is TGTGCCAGTAGTATAGACGGGAGGACACCCCTCCACTTT. The chain joins TRBV19 to TRBJ1-6, with unresolved D. Germline V lookup: CDR1 LNHDA, CDR2 SQIVND (reference sequence). V was shortened by 0 bases and J by 11 bases, with 8 bases between the two germline ends. This CDR3 has 13 residues.

V is TRBV29-1 and J is TRBJ2-3; 8 bases map to TRBD2. The CDR3 runs to 15 residues. The germline V gene encodes CDR1 SQVTM and CDR2 ANQGSEA. The J segment lost 4 bases and the V segment lost 2 bases, leaving 8 bases of the junction unmatched. CDR3 coding DNA: TGCAGCGTTGAATATGCGGGGGGCGGCGCAGATACGCAGTATTTT. Protein sequence: CSVEYAGGGADTQYF.

The gene calls are TRBV12-2 and TRBJ2-7; TRBD2, the table's D call, lacks a check against the DNA. TRBV12-2 is marked as a pseudogene. The CDR3 totals 17 residues. For the CDR3, the DNA is TGTGCAAGTCGCTTAGAGACGGTTCCGGGACTTTTCTACGAGCAGTACTTC. Translation gives CASRLETVPGLFYEQYF.

The chain is built from TRBV3-1 (or the pseudogene TRBV3-2) and TRBJ2-6; possible D gene TRBD1, 6 bases. The CDR3 covers 17 residues. Per germline, CDR1 LGHDT and CDR2 YNNKEL (reference sequence). Deletions cut 2 bases from V and 0 bases from J, with 11 bases between. CDR3 DNA: TGTGCCAGCAGCCAAATGGACAGCAGCTCTGGGGCCAACGTCCTGACTTTC. This translates into CASSQMDSSSGANVLTF.

A single count supports this clone. The chain couples TRBV5-4 to TRBJ2-7, with unresolved D. In germline, CDR1 is SGHNT, CDR2 YYREEE (reference sequence). The length of the CDR3 is 13 residues. V gave up 4 bases and J gave up 3 bases, with 11 bases separating them. For the CDR3, the DNA is TGTGCCAGCAGCCACACTTCGAGCTACGAGCAGTACTTC. This gives the protein CASSHTSSYEQYF.

This clone showed up just once. Germline and junction disagree at one end, which may indicate a read error. V is TRBV14 and J is TRBJ2-1; D not certain. The CDR3 has 12 amino acids. CDR1 is SGHDN and CDR2 is FVKESK in the germline V gene. CDR3 sequence reads: CASSQVKGGEVF. The CDR3 DNA reads as TGTGCCAGCAGCCAAGTAAAGGGTGGTGAGGTCTTC.

This rearrangement joins TRBV19 to TRBJ1-1; D uncertain. CDR1 and CDR2 from the germline V gene are LNHDA and SQIVND (reference sequence). V was pared by 3 bases and J by 1 base, with 6 bases between. The CDR3 runs to 13 residues. DNA of the CDR3: TGTGCCAGTAGTATCCGACAGAACACTGAAGCTTTCTTT. It translates to CASSIRQNTEAFF. Looking up the rest from reference TRBV19 and TRBJ1-1 gives the full variable domain: DGGITQSPKYLFRKEGQNVTLSCEQNLNHDAMYWYRQDPGQGLRLIYYSQIVNDFQKGDIAEGYSVSREKKESFPLTVTSAQKNPTAFYLCASSIRQNTEAFFGQGTRLTVV.

The chain joins TRBV20-1 to TRBJ2-3, with a weak D call TRBD1 (6 bases). CDR1 is DFQATT, CDR2 SNEGSKA, per germline (reference sequence). This CDR3 contains 14 residues. The V end lost 3 bases, the J end lost 5 bases, and 15 bases lay between the germline ends. For the CDR3, the DNA is TGCAGTGCTAGTCCCGGACCGGGACAAGATACGCAGTATTTT. As protein: CSASPGPGQDTQYF.

The genes are TRBV2 and TRBJ2-5, with unresolved D. Germline V CDR1 and CDR2: SNHLY, FYNNEI. Trimming shortened V by 8 bases and J by 2 bases, and 12 bases separated the two germline ends. The CDR3 has 13 amino acids. CDR3 in amino acids: CASGKSRQETQYF. CDR3 bases: TGTGCCAGCGGCAAGTCCAGGCAAGAGACCCAGTACTTC.

The CDR3 is CAISEFTARSRYGYTF. Written as DNA, the CDR3 is TGTGCCATCAGTGAGTTTACCGCCCGAAGCCGCTATGGCTACACCTTC. The chain combines TRBV10-3 with TRBJ1-2; no definite D call. This CDR3 region has 16 residues. Trimming took 1 base from V and 4 from J, leaving 16 bases between them. The V gene's germline CDR1 is ENHRY and CDR2 SYGVKD.

This chain links TRBV6-5 with TRBJ1-2; D may be TRBD1 (5 bases). CDR1 is MNHEY, CDR2 SVGAGI, per germline. The CDR3 loop spans 15 amino acids. V was shortened by 6 bases and J by 5 bases, with 19 bases between the two germline ends. CDR3 loop: CASRASTDNSYGYTF. DNA of the CDR3: TGTGCCAGCAGAGCCTCGACAGATAATTCGTATGGCTACACCTTC.

The chain carries TRBV3-1 (or the pseudogene TRBV3-2) and TRBJ2-2, with D maybe TRBD1 (5 bases). From germline, CDR1 is LGHDT and CDR2 YNNKEL (reference sequence). Trimming pared 4 bases from V and 5 bases from J, leaving 8 bases between. CDR3 length: 13 residues. The CDR3 region is CASSPGRTGELFF. The CDR3 nucleotides are TGTGCCAGCAGCCCAGGGCGGACCGGGGAGCTGTTTTTT.

The chain's CDR3 is CASSYSESQPQHF. CDR3 nucleotides: TGTGCCAGCAGTTACTCGGAAAGTCAGCCCCAGCATTTT. The V call is TRBV6-5, the J call TRBJ1-5; no clear D gene. The germline V gene has CDR1 MNHEY and CDR2 SVGAGI. V lost 0 bases to trimming and J lost 6 bases, with 6 bases between them. CDR3 length: 13 residues.